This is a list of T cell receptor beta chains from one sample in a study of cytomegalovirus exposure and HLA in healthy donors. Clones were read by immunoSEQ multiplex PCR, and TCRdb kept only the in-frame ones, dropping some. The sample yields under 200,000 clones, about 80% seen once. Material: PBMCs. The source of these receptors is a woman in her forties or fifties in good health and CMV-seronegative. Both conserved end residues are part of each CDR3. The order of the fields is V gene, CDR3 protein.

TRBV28 CASSVTGITYEQYF
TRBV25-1 CASSSETGKKQYF
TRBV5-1 CASSPDRGGGTNEKLFF
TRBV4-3 CASSQGAGGTYNEQFF
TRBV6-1 CASCESLGNEKLFF
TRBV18 CASSPRTSGQNIDTQYF
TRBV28 CASSPVGNQPQHF
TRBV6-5 CASSTALTNEKLFF
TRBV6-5 CASSYGGGAGNSPLHF
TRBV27 CASSLDSRVSNQPQHF
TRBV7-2 CASSSTGTSGGGTDTQYF
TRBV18 CASSPGIEQYF
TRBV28 CASSLSPPGHNYGYTF
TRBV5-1 CASSLVSGNNEQFF
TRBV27 CASRETGTYEQYF
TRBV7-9 CASSPDRGGETQYF
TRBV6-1 CASSRTVNEKLFF
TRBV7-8 CASSLSGNGNTIYF
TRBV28 CASSFLQYQPQHF
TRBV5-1 CASGQDTDTQYF
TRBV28 CASSEGGRASGANVLTF
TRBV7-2 CASSLARVETQYF
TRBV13 CASSSTGGAYNEQFF
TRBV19 CASSIGGQGRNYGYTF
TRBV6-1 CASNQWGGQETQYF
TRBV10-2 CASRTAGNTGELFF
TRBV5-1 CASSDWTVSNYEQYF
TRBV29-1 CSVGSGVRTNEQYF
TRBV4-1 CASSQQRPGQNYNSPLHF
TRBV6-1 CASSVGGRDGELFF
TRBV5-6 CASSLVGQRNTEAFF
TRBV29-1 CSVDTGVNEQYF
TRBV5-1 CASSWLLHRDYLDLSTDTQYF
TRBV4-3 CASSQDRLRNQPQHF
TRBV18 CASSPTMGANTDTQYF
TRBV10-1 CASIRTGRHSPLHF
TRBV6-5 CASRLQGGNTEAFF
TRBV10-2 CASSKGAYTEAFF
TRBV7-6 CASSLGGQRTTLGNEQFF
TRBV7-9 CASRPSRGITDTQYF
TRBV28 CASSSRGQPQHF
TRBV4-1 CASSGQKNRIDTDTQYF
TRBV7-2 CASSPREGAYGYTF
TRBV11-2 CASSPSVSYEQYF
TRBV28 CATGPGANVLTF
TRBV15 CATSRTPSGTGVAYEQYF
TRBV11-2 CASSLVGSDTQYF
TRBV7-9 CASSPAWTSGTYEQYF
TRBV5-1 CASSPGQGAYSNQPQHF
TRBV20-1 CSAGSGLTQHF
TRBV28 CASGGSQETQYF
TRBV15 CATSSLKGAWTQYF
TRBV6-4 CASSLGQGGTGELFF
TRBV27 CAGRETGRVPGELFF
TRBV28 CASSPIPPGQGRADTQYF
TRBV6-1 CASSWEDYGYTF